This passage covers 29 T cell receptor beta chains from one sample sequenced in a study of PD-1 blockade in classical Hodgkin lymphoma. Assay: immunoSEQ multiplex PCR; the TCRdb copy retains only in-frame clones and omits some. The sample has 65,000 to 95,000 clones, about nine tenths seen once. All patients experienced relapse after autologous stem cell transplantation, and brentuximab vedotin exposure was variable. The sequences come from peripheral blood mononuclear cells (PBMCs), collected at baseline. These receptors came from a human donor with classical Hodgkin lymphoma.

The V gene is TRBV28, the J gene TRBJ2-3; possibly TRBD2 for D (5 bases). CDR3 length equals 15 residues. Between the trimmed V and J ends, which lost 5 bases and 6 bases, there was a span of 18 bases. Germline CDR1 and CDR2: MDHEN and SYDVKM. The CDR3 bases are TGTGCCAGCAGTCCCTCTCCGGGATCTATGGATACGCAGTATTTT. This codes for CASSPSPGSMDTQYF.

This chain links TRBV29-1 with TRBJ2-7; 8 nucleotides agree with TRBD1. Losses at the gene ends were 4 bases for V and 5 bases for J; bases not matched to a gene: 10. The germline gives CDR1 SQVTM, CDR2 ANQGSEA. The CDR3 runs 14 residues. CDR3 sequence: CSVGARLTGDEQYF. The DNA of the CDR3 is TGCAGCGTTGGGGCCAGATTGACAGGGGACGAGCAGTACTTC.

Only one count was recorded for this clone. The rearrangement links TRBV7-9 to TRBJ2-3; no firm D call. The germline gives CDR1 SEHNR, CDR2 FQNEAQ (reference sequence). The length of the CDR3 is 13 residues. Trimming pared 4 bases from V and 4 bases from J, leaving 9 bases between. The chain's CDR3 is CASSSRWADTQYF. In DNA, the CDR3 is TGTGCCAGCAGCTCTCGGTGGGCAGATACGCAGTATTTT.

CDR3 nucleotide sequence: TGTGCCAGTAGTACGACCCGGGGGGCAGGGGGTGCCAAAAACATTCAGTACTTC. It is translated as CASSTTRGAGGAKNIQYF. The genes are TRBV19 and TRBJ2-4; either TRBD1 or TRBD2 may supply D (7 bases each). The germline V gene has CDR1 LNHDA and CDR2 SQIVND (reference sequence). Trimming took off 4 bases at V and 1 base at J, with 20 bases between the two ends. The CDR3 has 18 amino acids.

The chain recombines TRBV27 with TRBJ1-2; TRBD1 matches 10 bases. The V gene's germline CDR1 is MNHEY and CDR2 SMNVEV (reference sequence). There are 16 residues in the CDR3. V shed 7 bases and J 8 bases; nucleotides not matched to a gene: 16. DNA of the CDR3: TGTGCCAGCAATCGGGACAGGGGTTGGGGCTGGTGGGGCTACACCTTC. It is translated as CASNRDRGWGWWGYTF.

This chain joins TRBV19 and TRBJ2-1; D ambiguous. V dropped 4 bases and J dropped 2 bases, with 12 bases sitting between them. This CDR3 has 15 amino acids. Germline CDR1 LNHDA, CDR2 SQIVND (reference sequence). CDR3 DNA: TGTGCCAGTAGTACACGTCATGGAACCTACAATGAGCAGTTCTTC. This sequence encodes CASSTRHGTYNEQFF.

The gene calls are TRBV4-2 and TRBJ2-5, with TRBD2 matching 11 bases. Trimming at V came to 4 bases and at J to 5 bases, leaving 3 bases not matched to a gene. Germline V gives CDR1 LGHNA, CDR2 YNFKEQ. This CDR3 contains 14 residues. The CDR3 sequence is CASSLAGGGETQYF. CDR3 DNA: TGTGCCAGCAGCCTAGCGGGAGGGGGGGAGACCCAGTACTTC.

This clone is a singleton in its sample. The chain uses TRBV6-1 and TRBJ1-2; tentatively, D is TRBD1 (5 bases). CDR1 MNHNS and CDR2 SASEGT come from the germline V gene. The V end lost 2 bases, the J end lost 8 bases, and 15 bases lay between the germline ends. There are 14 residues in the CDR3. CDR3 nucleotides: TGTGCCAGCAGTGAAATCCCCCTGAGGGACGGCTACACCTTC. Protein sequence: CASSEIPLRDGYTF.

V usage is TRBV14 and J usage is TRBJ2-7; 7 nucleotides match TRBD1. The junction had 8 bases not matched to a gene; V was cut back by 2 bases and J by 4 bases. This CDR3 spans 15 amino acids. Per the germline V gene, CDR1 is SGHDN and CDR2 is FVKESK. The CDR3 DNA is TGTGCCAGCAGCCAAACAGGGGACCCTCGTTACGAGCAGTACTTC. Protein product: CASSQTGDPRYEQYF.

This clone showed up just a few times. The CDR3 nucleotides read TGTGCCAGCAGTGGGTCCCTCGGGGACAGGGGCCCTAGTGGCTACACCTTC. Protein sequence: CASSGSLGDRGPSGYTF. The rearrangement uses TRBV25-1 and TRBJ1-2; 10 positions agree with TRBD1. This CDR3 comprises 17 residues. Germline CDR1 reads MGHDK; CDR2 reads SYGVNS. The V and J ends lost 4 bases and 7 bases, in that order; junction bases with no gene match: 15.

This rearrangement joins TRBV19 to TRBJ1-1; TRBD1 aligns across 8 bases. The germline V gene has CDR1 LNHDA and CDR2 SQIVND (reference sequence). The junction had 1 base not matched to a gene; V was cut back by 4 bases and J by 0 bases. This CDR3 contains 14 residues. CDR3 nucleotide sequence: TGTGCCAGTAGTAGACAGGGGATGAACACTGAAGCTTTCTTT. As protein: CASSRQGMNTEAFF.

CDR3 bases: TGTGCCAGCTCTTCAGGGGGGCGGACTGAAGCTTTCTTT. The encoded protein is CASSSGGRTEAFF. The chain couples TRBV18 to TRBJ1-1; 7 bases line up with TRBD1. In germline, CDR1 is KGHSH, CDR2 LQKENI. The junction had 6 bases not matched to a gene; V was cut back by 6 bases and J by 5 bases. This CDR3 region has 13 residues.

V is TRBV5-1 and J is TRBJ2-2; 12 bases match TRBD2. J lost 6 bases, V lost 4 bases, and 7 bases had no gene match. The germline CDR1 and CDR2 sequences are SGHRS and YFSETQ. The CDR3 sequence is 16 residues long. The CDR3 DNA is TGCGCCAGCAGCACCCGGACTAGCGGGAAACCCGGGGAGCTGTTTTTT. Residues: CASSTRTSGKPGELFF.

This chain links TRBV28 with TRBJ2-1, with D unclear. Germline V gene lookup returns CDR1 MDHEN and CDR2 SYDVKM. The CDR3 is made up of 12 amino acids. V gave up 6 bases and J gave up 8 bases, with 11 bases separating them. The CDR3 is CASSRSPDEQFF. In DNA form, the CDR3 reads TGTGCCAGCAGCCGTTCCCCGGATGAGCAGTTCTTC.

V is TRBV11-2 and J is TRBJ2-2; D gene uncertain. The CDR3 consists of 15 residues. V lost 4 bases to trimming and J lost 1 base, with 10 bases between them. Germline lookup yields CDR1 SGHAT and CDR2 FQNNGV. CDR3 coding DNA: TGTGCCAGCAGCTCCCTGGGTAGGAACACCGGGGAGCTGTTTTTT. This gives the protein CASSSLGRNTGELFF.

The CDR3 here is CASSLRGLNTEAFF. The CDR3 DNA sequence: TGTGCCAGCAGTTTGAGGGGGTTGAACACTGAAGCTTTCTTT. This chain connects TRBV27 to TRBJ1-1, with D tentatively TRBD1 (6 bases). The germline V gene has CDR1 MNHEY and CDR2 SMNVEV (reference sequence). CDR3 length: 14 residues. The ends were cut back, 3 bases at V and 0 bases at J, with 8 bases in the middle.

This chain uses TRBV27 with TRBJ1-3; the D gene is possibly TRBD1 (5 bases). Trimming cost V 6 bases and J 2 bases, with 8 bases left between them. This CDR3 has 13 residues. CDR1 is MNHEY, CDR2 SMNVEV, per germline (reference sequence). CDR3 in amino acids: CASRPGAGNTIYF. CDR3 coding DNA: TGTGCCAGCAGGCCGGGGGCTGGAAACACCATATATTTT.

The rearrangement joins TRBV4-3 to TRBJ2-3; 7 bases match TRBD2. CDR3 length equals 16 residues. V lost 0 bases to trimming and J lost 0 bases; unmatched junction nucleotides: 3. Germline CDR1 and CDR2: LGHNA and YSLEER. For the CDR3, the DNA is TGCGCCAGCAGCCAAGATCGCGGGAGTAGCACAGATACGCAGTATTTT. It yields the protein CASSQDRGSSTDTQYF.

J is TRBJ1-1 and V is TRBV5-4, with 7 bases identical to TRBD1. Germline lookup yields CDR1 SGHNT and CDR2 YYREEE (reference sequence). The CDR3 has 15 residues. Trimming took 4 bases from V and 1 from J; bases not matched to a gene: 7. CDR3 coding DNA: TGTGCCAGCAGCGCGGACAGGTCTAAGAACACTGAAGCTTTCTTT. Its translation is CASSADRSKNTEAFF.

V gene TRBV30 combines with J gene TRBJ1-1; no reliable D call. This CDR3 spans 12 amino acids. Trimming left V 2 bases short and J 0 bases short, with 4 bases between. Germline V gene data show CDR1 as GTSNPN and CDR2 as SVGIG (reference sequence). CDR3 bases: TGTGCCTGGAGTAAGTTGAACACTGAAGCTTTCTTT. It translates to CAWSKLNTEAFF.

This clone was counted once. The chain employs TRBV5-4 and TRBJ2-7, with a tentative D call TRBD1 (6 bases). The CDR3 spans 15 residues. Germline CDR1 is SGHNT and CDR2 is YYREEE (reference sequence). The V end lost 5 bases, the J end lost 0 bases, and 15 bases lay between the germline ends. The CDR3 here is CASRSTGDSSYEQYF. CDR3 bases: TGTGCCAGCAGATCGACAGGAGACTCCTCCTACGAGCAGTACTTC.

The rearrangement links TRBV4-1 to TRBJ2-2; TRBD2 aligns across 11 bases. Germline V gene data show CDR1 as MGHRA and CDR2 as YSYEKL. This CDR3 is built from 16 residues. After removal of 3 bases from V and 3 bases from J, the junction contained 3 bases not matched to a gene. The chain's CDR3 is CASSQVAGGYTGELFF. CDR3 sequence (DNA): TGCGCCAGCAGCCAGGTAGCGGGAGGGTACACCGGGGAGCTGTTTTTT.

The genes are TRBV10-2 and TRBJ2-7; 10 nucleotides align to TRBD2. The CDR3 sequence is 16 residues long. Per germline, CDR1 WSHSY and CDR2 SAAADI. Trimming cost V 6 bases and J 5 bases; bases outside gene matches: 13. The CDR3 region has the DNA TGCGCCAGCAGCCCCCCTTCTAGCGGGAGCTTTCACGAGCAGTACTTC. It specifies CASSPPSSGSFHEQYF.

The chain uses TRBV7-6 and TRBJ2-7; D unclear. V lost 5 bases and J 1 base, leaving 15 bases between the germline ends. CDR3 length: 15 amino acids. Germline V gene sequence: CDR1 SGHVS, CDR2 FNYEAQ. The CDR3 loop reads CASSPDTNPSYEQYF. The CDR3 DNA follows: TGTGCCAGCAGCCCAGACACTAACCCATCCTACGAGCAGTACTTC.

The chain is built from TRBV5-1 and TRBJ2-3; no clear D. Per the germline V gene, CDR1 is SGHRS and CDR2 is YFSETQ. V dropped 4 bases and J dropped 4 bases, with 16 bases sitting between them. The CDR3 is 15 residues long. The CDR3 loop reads CASSPNKGRSDTQYF. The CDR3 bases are TGCGCCAGCAGCCCAAACAAGGGTCGGTCAGATACGCAGTATTTT.

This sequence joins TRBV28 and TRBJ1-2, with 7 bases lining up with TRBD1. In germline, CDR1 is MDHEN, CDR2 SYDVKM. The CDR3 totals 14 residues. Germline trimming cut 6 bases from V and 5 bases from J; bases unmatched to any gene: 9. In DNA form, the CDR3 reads TGTGCCAGCAGGGAGACAGGGACGAGATATGGCTACACCTTC. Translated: CASRETGTRYGYTF.

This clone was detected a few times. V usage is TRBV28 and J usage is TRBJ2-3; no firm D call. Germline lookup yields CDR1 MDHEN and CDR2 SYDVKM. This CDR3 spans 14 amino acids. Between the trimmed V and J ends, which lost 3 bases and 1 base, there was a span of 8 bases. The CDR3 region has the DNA TGTGCCAGCAGTTTTCTTGCGGGCACAGATACGCAGTATTTT. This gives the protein CASSFLAGTDTQYF.

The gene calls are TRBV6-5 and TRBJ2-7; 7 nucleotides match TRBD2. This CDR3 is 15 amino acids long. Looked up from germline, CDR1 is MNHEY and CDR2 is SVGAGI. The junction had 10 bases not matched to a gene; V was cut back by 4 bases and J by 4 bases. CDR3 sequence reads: CASSSTPGEGYEQYF. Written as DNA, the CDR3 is TGTGCCAGCAGTTCTACCCCCGGGGAGGGTTACGAGCAGTACTTC.

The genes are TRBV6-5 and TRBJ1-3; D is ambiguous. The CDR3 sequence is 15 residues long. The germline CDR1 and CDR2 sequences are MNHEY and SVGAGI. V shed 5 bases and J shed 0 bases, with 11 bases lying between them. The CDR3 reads CASSTDGSSGNTIYF. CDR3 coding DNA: TGTGCCAGCAGTACGGACGGTTCCTCTGGAAACACCATATATTTT.